The 16 T cell receptor beta chains presented below share a single source sample, sequenced in a study of cytotoxic CD8 clonotypes in ibrutinib-treated CLL. Here immunoSEQ multiplex PCR was the method, and the copy in TCRdb shows in-frame clones only, minus some. The sample lists around 91,000 clones; about 82% were seen once. This material consisted of PBMCs, taken before ibrutinib treatment. These receptor sequences come from a human donor with chronic lymphocytic leukemia.

The chain links TRBV10-3 to TRBJ1-1; no clear D gene. The CDR3 extends over 13 amino acids. V lost 5 bases and J lost 0, with 7 bases in between. CDR1 and CDR2 from the germline V gene are ENHRY and SYGVKD. CDR3 region: CAISWDLNTEAFF. CDR3 DNA sequence: TGTGCCATCAGTTGGGATTTGAACACTGAAGCTTTCTTT.

This chain joins TRBV7-9 and TRBJ2-3; 14 bases align to TRBD2. The V gene end was trimmed by 7 bases and the J gene end by 1 base; junction bases not matched to a gene: 10. Germline CDR1 reads SEHNR; CDR2 reads FQNEAQ (reference sequence). This CDR3 contains 18 residues. The CDR3 sequence is CASNGLAGGEGGTDTQYF. CDR3 DNA: TGTGCCAGCAACGGACTAGCGGGAGGTGAGGGAGGCACAGATACGCAGTATTTT.

V and J are TRBV19 and TRBJ2-5, with TRBD2 matching over 9 bases. The CDR3 spans 15 residues. Trimming at V came to 5 bases and at J to 2 bases, leaving 6 bases not matched to a gene. Germline-derived CDR1 and CDR2 are LNHDA and SQIVND (reference sequence). CDR3 residues: CASSPRTSAQETQYF. CDR3 coding DNA: TGTGCCAGTAGTCCCCGGACTAGCGCGCAAGAGACCCAGTACTTC.

This CDR3 is CASSQGVRPEETQYF. The DNA for the CDR3 is TGTGCCAGCAGCCAAGGGGTTCGGCCCGAAGAGACCCAGTACTTC. The J gene is TRBJ2-5, the V gene TRBV14; no clear D gene. With 1 base removed from V and 3 bases from J, the gap between germline ends came to 12 bases. The CDR3 covers 15 residues. The germline V gene encodes CDR1 SGHDN and CDR2 FVKESK.

The rearrangement uses TRBV10-3 and TRBJ1-1; unclear D gene. Germline V gives CDR1 ENHRY, CDR2 SYGVKD. Trimming took 9 bases from V and 1 from J, leaving 12 bases between them. The CDR3 spans 13 residues. DNA for the CDR3: TGTGCCATAGCTTACGGGTCGAACACTGAAGCTTTCTTT. Its protein product is CAIAYGSNTEAFF.

The chain joins TRBV7-9 to TRBJ1-2; D is undetermined. The germline V gene has CDR1 SEHNR and CDR2 FQNEAQ (reference sequence). V lost 4 bases to trimming and J lost 4 bases, with 16 bases between them. The length of the CDR3 is 15 residues. CDR3 loop: CASSSGKGNLYGYTF. In nucleotides, the CDR3 is TGTGCCAGCAGCTCCGGGAAAGGGAACCTCTATGGCTACACCTTC. The full variable domain, rest sourced from reference TRBV7-9 and TRBJ1-2, is DTGVSQNPRHKITKRGQNVTFRCDPISEHNRLYWYRQTLGQGPEFLTYFQNEAQLEKSRLLSDRFSAERPKGSFSTLEIQRTEQGDSAMYLCASSSGKGNLYGYTFGSGTRLTVV.

V gene TRBV11-2 combines with J gene TRBJ2-3; a possible D gene is TRBD2 (6 bases). This CDR3 comprises 15 residues. CDR1 is SGHAT and CDR2 is FQNNGV in the germline V gene. The V and J ends lost 0 bases and 7 bases respectively, with 14 bases between them. CDR3 residues: CASSLDLGGGNTQYF. The CDR3 region has the DNA TGTGCCAGCAGCTTAGATCTTGGAGGCGGGAATACGCAGTATTTT. Based on the CDR3 plus reference TRBV11-2 and TRBJ2-3, the full variable domain is EAGVAQSPRYKIIEKRQSVAFWCNPISGHATLYWYQQILGQGPKLLIQFQNNGVVDDSQLPKDRFSAERLKGVDSTLKIQPAKLEDSAVYLCASSLDLGGGNTQYFGPGTRLTVL.

This chain links TRBV7-3 with TRBJ1-1; the D is unclear. The V gene's germline CDR1 is SGHTA and CDR2 FQGTGA. V gave up 2 bases and J gave up 1 base, with 11 bases separating them. This CDR3 is built from 15 residues. The CDR3 loop reads CASSLSPAGNTEAFF. CDR3 in DNA: TGTGCCAGCAGCTTATCTCCAGCGGGGAACACTGAAGCTTTCTTT.

V and J are TRBV7-2 and TRBJ1-5; a possible D gene is TRBD1 (6 bases). This CDR3 comprises 15 residues. Germline loops: CDR1 SGHTA, CDR2 FQGNSA. V dropped 3 bases and J dropped 2 bases, with 11 bases sitting between them. CDR3: CASSFRGQRNQPQHF. The CDR3 bases are TGTGCCAGCAGCTTCAGGGGACAACGCAATCAGCCCCAGCATTTT.

This clone was recorded once. This sequence joins TRBV5-1 and TRBJ2-1; TRBD2 matches at 9 bases. Germline CDR1 is SGHRS and CDR2 is YFSETQ. The CDR3 totals 16 residues. V shed 3 bases, J shed 9 bases, and the junction held 13 bases outside the gene matches. The CDR3 coding sequence is TGCGCCAGCAGCTACTATAGCGGGAGTGGGGGGAGTGAGCAGTTCTTC. Its translation: CASSYYSGSGGSEQFF.

V usage is TRBV11-3 and J usage is TRBJ2-5, with TRBD1 identical over 11 bases. This CDR3 has 15 amino acids. Per the germline V gene, CDR1 is SGHNT and CDR2 is YENEEA. With V trimmed by 5 bases and J by 5 bases, 7 bases remained unmatched. The CDR3 sequence: CASSPDRGLWETQYF. The DNA for the CDR3 is TGTGCCAGCAGCCCGGACAGGGGGCTATGGGAGACCCAGTACTTC.

The chain combines TRBV9 with TRBJ2-2; D might be TRBD1 or TRBD2, each matching 5 bases. Trimming stripped 4 bases from V and 2 bases from J, with 15 bases between. The CDR3 length is 16 residues. Germline values: CDR1 SGDLS, CDR2 YYNGEE. The DNA of the CDR3 is TGTGCCAGCAGCAAGAGGGGACGGATTAACACCGGGGAGCTGTTTTTT. This sequence encodes CASSKRGRINTGELFF. The full variable domain, its missing parts supplied by reference TRBV9 and TRBJ2-2, is DSGVTQTPKHLITATGQRVTLRCSPRSGDLSVYWYQQSLDQGLQFLIQYYNGEERAKGNILERFSAQQFPDLHSELNLSSLELGDSALYFCASSKRGRINTGELFFGEGSRLTVL.

This chain connects TRBV28 to TRBJ2-5, with 7 bases fitting TRBD1. This CDR3 comprises 13 residues. Germline trimming cut 5 bases from V and 5 bases from J; bases unmatched to any gene: 5. Per germline, CDR1 MDHEN and CDR2 SYDVKM. In DNA form, the CDR3 reads TGTGCCAGCAGTCGAGGGGGCTCGGAGACCCAGTACTTC. It yields the protein CASSRGGSETQYF.

The chain recombines TRBV30 with TRBJ2-1; tentative D call: TRBD2 (7 bases). The CDR3 totals 16 residues. Germline lookup yields CDR1 GTSNPN and CDR2 SVGIG (reference sequence). Trimming removed 0 bases from V and 6 bases from J, with 18 bases in between. CDR3 sequence (DNA): TGTGCCTGGAGTGTACGAGGGGGAGGGCCCGTCAATGAGCAGTTCTTC. This translates into CAWSVRGGGPVNEQFF.

The chain uses TRBV9 and TRBJ2-3; 11 positions match TRBD2. V shed 2 bases, J shed 5 bases, and the junction held 10 bases outside the gene matches. The CDR3 has 17 amino acids. Germline V CDR1 and CDR2: SGDLS, YYNGEE. The CDR3 sequence is CASSVGASGRREDTQYF. The CDR3 coding sequence is TGTGCCAGCAGCGTGGGAGCTAGCGGGAGGAGGGAAGATACGCAGTATTTT.

This rearrangement joins TRBV11-2 to TRBJ2-7, with D unclear. The CDR3 sequence is 14 residues long. The V gene's germline CDR1 is SGHAT and CDR2 FQNNGV. The ends were cut back, 1 base at V and 2 bases at J, with 9 bases in the middle. CDR3 residues: CASSLASGTYEQYF. CDR3 DNA: TGTGCCAGCAGCTTAGCGTCCGGAACCTACGAGCAGTACTTC.